The present T cell receptor beta chain was sequenced within a study of T cell changes during pregnancy in multiple sclerosis. This clone was observed a single time. The CDR3 runs 16 residues. The ends lost 1 base at V and 3 bases at J; junction bases unmatched: 8. In germline, CDR1 is SGHTA, CDR2 FQGNSA. Profiling relied on immunoSEQ multiplex PCR, and the TCRdb table lists in-frame clones only, not all of them. This table has about 56,000 clones, approximately 86% appearing once. This chain uses TRBV7-2 with TRBJ2-5; the match to TRBD1 covers 7 bases. Sample: CD4+ T cells from peripheral blood mononuclear cells, taken in the third trimester of pregnancy. This TCR was recovered from a female donor with multiple sclerosis, enrolled in a pregnancy study. The CDR3 nucleotides read TGTGCCAGCAGCTTAGGAGAGGGGGCAATAAAAGAGACCCAGTACTTC. This translates into CASSLGEGAIKETQYF.